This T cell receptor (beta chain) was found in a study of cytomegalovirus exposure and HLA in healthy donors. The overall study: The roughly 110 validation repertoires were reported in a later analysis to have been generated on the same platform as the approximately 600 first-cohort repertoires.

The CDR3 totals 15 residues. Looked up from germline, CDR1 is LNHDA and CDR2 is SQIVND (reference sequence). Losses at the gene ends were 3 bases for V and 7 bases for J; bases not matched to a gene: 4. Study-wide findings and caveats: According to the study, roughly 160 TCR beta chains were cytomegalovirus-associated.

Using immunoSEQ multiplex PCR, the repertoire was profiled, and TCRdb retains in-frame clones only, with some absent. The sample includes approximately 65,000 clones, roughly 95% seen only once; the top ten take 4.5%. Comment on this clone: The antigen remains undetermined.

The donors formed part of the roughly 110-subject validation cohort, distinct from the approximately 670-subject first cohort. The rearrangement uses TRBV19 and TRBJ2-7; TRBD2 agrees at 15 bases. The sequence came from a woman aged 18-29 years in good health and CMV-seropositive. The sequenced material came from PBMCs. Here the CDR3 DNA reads TGTGCCAGTAGTATGGGACTAGCGGGAGGAAATGAGCAGTACTTC. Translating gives CASSMGLAGGNEQYF.